These 4 T cell receptor beta chains share one sample of origin, sequenced in a study of shared clonotypes between healthy human individuals. Sequencing used immunoSEQ multiplex PCR; TCRdb keeps in-frame clones, though not all of them. The repertoire consists of hundreds of thousands of clones, with roughly 97% occurring once and the leading ten covering around 0.06%. Source material: naive CD4+ T cells sorted from blood. Subset noted: CD45RA+ positively selected. The receptor source for this set is a woman under 40 in good health.

This clone came up once. This rearrangement joins TRBV9 to TRBJ1-1, with D perhaps matching TRBD1 (6 bases). Germline lookup yields CDR1 SGDLS and CDR2 YYNGEE. CDR3 length equals 14 residues. V was cut by 4 bases and J by 6 bases, with 16 bases left in between. CDR3 protein: CASSLQGSVSEAFF. The CDR3 DNA sequence: TGTGCCAGCAGCCTCCAGGGGTCTGTCTCTGAAGCTTTCTTT.

The V gene is TRBV28, the J gene TRBJ2-7; TRBD2 aligns across 9 bases. Germline V gene sequence: CDR1 MDHEN, CDR2 SYDVKM. Trimming at V came to 6 bases and at J to 3 bases, leaving 9 bases not matched to a gene. The CDR3 covers 15 residues. Written as DNA, the CDR3 is TGTGCCAGCAGCCTAGGGGGACTAGCAGACTACGAGCAGTACTTC. The encoded protein is CASSLGGLADYEQYF.

The V and J genes are TRBV11-2 and TRBJ2-7; unclear D gene. The V gene's germline CDR1 is SGHAT and CDR2 FQNNGV. Trimming removed 5 bases at V and 9 bases at J, with 20 bases between. The CDR3 loop spans 14 amino acids. The CDR3 DNA sequence: TGTGCCAGCAGCCCAATCACCAAAGCTAGGTGGCAGTACTTC. Translated: CASSPITKARWQYF.

This CDR3 is CASSAAGTGSYEQYF. CDR3 nucleotide sequence: TGTGCCAGCAGCGCTGCCGGGACTGGGAGCTACGAGCAGTACTTC. The genes are TRBV28 and TRBJ2-7, with TRBD2 as a possible D gene (6 bases). Germline V gene lookup returns CDR1 MDHEN and CDR2 SYDVKM. Trimming took off 6 bases at V and 3 bases at J, with 18 bases between the two ends. CDR3 length: 15 amino acids.